The T cell receptor beta chain under discussion was sequenced for a study of blood T cell repertoires in COVID-19. Turning to the study itself: Acute and convalescent COVID-19 specimens originated in the United States, Italy and Spain. Sources were T cells, B-cell-depleted T cells, or PBMCs; the material itself was cDNA or gDNA.

As handled by the study authors: Amplification of reference gene primers provided the estimated nucleated cell counts. Assay: immunoSEQ multiplex PCR; the TCRdb copy retains only in-frame clones and omits some. The V and J calls and clone size were taken over from that table, and D and trimming were inferred from the DNA. The data show roughly 200,000 clones, about nine tenths seen once. This CDR3 spans 13 amino acids. Germline-derived CDR1 and CDR2 are GTSNPN and SVGIG (reference sequence). After removal of 4 bases from V and 7 bases from J, the junction contained 3 bases not matched to a gene. The chain has TRBV30 and TRBJ2-1, with TRBD2 matching over 11 bases. The sequencing input was peripheral blood. This clonotype originated in a man aged 65 to 85 with acute or convalescent COVID-19. The CDR3 reads CAWNSGRGNEQFF. In DNA, the CDR3 is TGTGCCTGGAATAGCGGGAGGGGTAATGAGCAGTTCTTC.